Listed here are 16 T cell receptor beta chains from one sample, sequenced in a study of blood T cell repertoires in COVID-19. Some clones are missing from TCRdb's copy, which holds only in-frame ones; the method was immunoSEQ multiplex PCR. The table lists more than 300,000 clones, nearly 90% of them singletons. The sample was peripheral blood. The receptors were sampled from a woman aged 40 to 55 with COVID-19, enrolled during active disease.

This chain uses TRBV28 with TRBJ1-1; D not resolved. V was trimmed by 2 bases and J by 4 bases, leaving 14 bases between them. The CDR3 runs 15 residues. Germline assignment: CDR1 MDHEN and CDR2 SYDVKM. This chain's CDR3 is CASSLATGLGTEAFF. The CDR3 nucleotides are TGTGCCAGCAGTTTAGCGACCGGGTTAGGCACTGAAGCTTTCTTT.

In DNA, the CDR3 is TGTGCCAGCAGCCCCGACAGGGGAAACTACGAGCAGTACTTC. Translation: CASSPDRGNYEQYF. The chain combines TRBV4-2 with TRBJ2-7; 8 bases agree with TRBD1. From germline, CDR1 is LGHNA and CDR2 YNFKEQ. This CDR3 is 14 amino acids long. With 4 bases clipped from V and 3 bases from J, the junction kept 5 bases outside the gene matches.

This clone was counted a single time. This rearrangement joins TRBV5-6 to TRBJ2-1; 7 positions match TRBD1. J was trimmed by 7 bases and V by 1 base; bases with no gene match: 5. The germline gives CDR1 SGHDT, CDR2 YYEEEE. This CDR3 contains 14 residues. The CDR3 region is CASSLPGQKNEQFF. The DNA of the CDR3 is TGTGCCAGCAGCTTGCCGGGACAGAAGAATGAGCAGTTCTTC.

Comments on this clone: A clone one base away is much larger, so this may be a read error. The CDR3 coding sequence is TGTGCCAGCAGTGACGGGACTAGCACAGATACGCAGTATTTT. Translated, it gives CASSDGTSTDTQYF. The chain recombines TRBV6-4 with TRBJ2-3, with a possible D match to TRBD2 (6 bases). The CDR3 contains 14 residues. Trimming took off 2 bases at V and 0 bases at J, with 6 bases between the two ends. Looked up from germline, CDR1 is MRHNA and CDR2 is SNTAGT.

The CDR3 region has the DNA TGTGCCAGTAGTCGAGCAGGGGGCTATGGCTACACCTTC. This encodes CASSRAGGYGYTF. The gene calls are TRBV19 and TRBJ1-2; the match to TRBD1 covers 7 bases. The length of the CDR3 is 13 residues. The trim removed 5 bases at V and 4 bases at J, leaving 4 bases unmatched. Germline CDR1 is LNHDA and CDR2 is SQIVND (reference sequence).

With respect to this clone: This specimen includes other DNA sequences encoding the same CDR3. The J gene is TRBJ1-1, the V gene TRBV7-9, with 7 bases that match TRBD1. Germline trimming cut 1 base from V and 5 bases from J; bases unmatched to any gene: 4. Germline-derived CDR1 and CDR2 are SEHNR and FQNEAQ (reference sequence). The CDR3 contains 14 residues. The CDR3 here is CASSLGSGGTEAFF. CDR3 DNA sequence: TGTGCCAGCAGCTTAGGATCAGGGGGTACTGAAGCTTTCTTT.

This clone has more than one count but fewer than ten. The CDR3 DNA sequence: TGTGCCAGCAGCCGAGACAGGGGATATGGCTACACCTTC. This encodes CASSRDRGYGYTF. The chain joins TRBV7-2 to TRBJ1-2, with 8 bases matching TRBD1. The V gene end was trimmed by 5 bases and the J gene end by 5 bases; junction bases not matched to a gene: 4. Germline CDR1 reads SGHTA; CDR2 reads FQGNSA. There are 13 residues in the CDR3. The full variable domain, its missing parts supplied by reference TRBV7-2 and TRBJ1-2, is GAGVSQSPSNKVTEKGKDVELRCDPISGHTALYWYRQSLGQGLEFLIYFQGNSAPDKSGLPSDRFSAERTGGSVSTLTIQRTQQEDSAVYLCASSRDRGYGYTFGSGTRLTVV.

The chain is built from TRBV11-1 and TRBJ2-7, with D uncertain. Germline CDR1 is SGHAT and CDR2 is FQDESV (reference sequence). V shed 4 bases and J shed 1 base, with 8 bases lying between them. The CDR3 has 13 residues. CDR3 loop: CASSSSVSYEQYF. The CDR3 nucleotides are TGTGCCAGCAGCTCCTCAGTATCCTACGAGCAGTACTTC.

J is TRBJ1-5 and V is TRBV4-2; D is unresolved. V lost 4 bases, J lost 4 bases, and 11 bases lay in between. CDR3 length equals 14 residues. Germline lookup yields CDR1 LGHNA and CDR2 YNFKEQ. The CDR3 sequence is CASSLEGKNQPQHF. The DNA for the CDR3 is TGTGCCAGCAGCCTGGAGGGCAAAAATCAGCCCCAGCATTTT.

The chain recombines TRBV20-1 with TRBJ1-1; D not resolved. This CDR3 is 12 amino acids long. CDR1 is DFQATT, CDR2 SNEGSKA, per germline (reference sequence). V lost 3 bases to trimming and J lost 3 bases, with 8 bases between them. The CDR3 region is CSASLYHTEAFF. In nucleotides, the CDR3 is TGCAGTGCTAGTCTCTATCACACTGAAGCTTTCTTT.

This chain joins TRBV29-1 and TRBJ1-2, with D uncertain. Per germline, CDR1 SQVTM and CDR2 ANQGSEA. This CDR3 spans 14 amino acids. V lost 4 bases to trimming and J lost 5 bases, with 17 bases between them. CDR3: CSVGVGRGGYGYTF. CDR3 DNA: TGCAGCGTTGGCGTGGGCCGCGGAGGTTATGGCTACACCTTC.

V usage is TRBV28 and J usage is TRBJ2-7; D remains ambiguous. The V gene's germline CDR1 is MDHEN and CDR2 SYDVKM. V lost 3 bases to trimming and J lost 3 bases, with 9 bases between them. The CDR3 has 13 residues. CDR3 residues: CASSLGAYYEQYF. The CDR3 nucleotides read TGTGCCAGCAGTTTGGGCGCCTACTACGAGCAGTACTTC.

The chain has TRBV28 and TRBJ2-7; D perhaps matches TRBD1 (6 bases). V was cut by 3 bases and J by 3 bases, with 15 bases left in between. Germline CDR1 is MDHEN and CDR2 is SYDVKM. The CDR3 is 15 residues long. CDR3 DNA: TGTGCCAGCAGTTTCCCCCGAGGCAGGGGCTACGAGCAGTACTTC. The encoded protein is CASSFPRGRGYEQYF. Together with reference TRBV28 and TRBJ2-7, the CDR3 gives the full variable domain: DVKVTQSSRYLVKRTGEKVFLECVQDMDHENMFWYRQDPGLGLRLIYFSYDVKMKEKGDIPEGYSVSREKKERFSLILESASTNQTSMYLCASSFPRGRGYEQYFGPGTRLTVT.

Only a few counts were recorded for this clone. The chain combines TRBV7-2 with TRBJ1-1, with D hard to call. Germline CDR1 reads SGHTA; CDR2 reads FQGNSA. The CDR3 sequence is 15 residues long. With 1 base removed from V and 2 bases from J, the gap between germline ends came to 11 bases. Here the CDR3 reads CASSLEPTGNTEAFF. The CDR3 bases are TGTGCCAGCAGCTTAGAACCGACGGGAAACACTGAAGCTTTCTTT.

The chain has TRBV12-3 or TRBV12-4 and TRBJ1-2, with D possibly matching TRBD1 (5 bases). Trimming shortened V by 3 bases and J by 3 bases, and 8 bases separated the two germline ends. The CDR3 sequence is 13 residues long. The CDR3 nucleotides read TGTGCCAGCAGTTTTAAAGGGGACTATGGCTACACCTTC. This encodes CASSFKGDYGYTF.

The gene calls are TRBV18 and TRBJ2-6; the match to TRBD1 covers 7 bases. Germline values: CDR1 KGHSH, CDR2 LQKENI. J gave up 0 bases and V 4 bases, and 6 bases lay outside the gene matches. This CDR3 spans 17 amino acids. In DNA, the CDR3 is TGTGCCAGCTCACTCGGGACAGCCAACTCTGGGGCCAACGTCCTGACTTTC. Its protein is CASSLGTANSGANVLTF.